A single sample gave rise to the 5 T cell receptor beta chains below, sequenced in a study of T cell responses to AZD1222 COVID-19 vaccine. Sequencing was performed with immunoSEQ multiplex PCR; in TCRdb, only in-frame clones are kept and a portion is missing. The sample contains approximately 70,000 clones, approximately 85% of which appear only once. The source material was peripheral blood, sampled on day 0 of AZD1222 vaccination. Receptors originate from an adult in good health.

This chain uses TRBV4-1 with TRBJ2-5; unclear D gene. Germline V gene data show CDR1 as MGHRA and CDR2 as YSYEKL. Trimming cost V 3 bases and J 8 bases, with 16 bases left between them. The CDR3 runs 14 residues. This CDR3 reads CASSQGSPGSTQYF. The CDR3 DNA sequence: TGCGCCAGCAGCCAGGGCTCCCCGGGTAGTACCCAGTACTTC.

The count of this clone is one. The chain has TRBV7-9 and TRBJ2-7; D perhaps matches TRBD1 (6 bases). Per the germline V gene, CDR1 is SEHNR and CDR2 is FQNEAQ (reference sequence). The length of the CDR3 is 14 residues. V shed 1 base and J shed 5 bases, with 12 bases lying between them. CDR3 bases: TGTGCCAGCAGCTTAGGAGGGGGTAGCGACGAGCAGTACTTC. Protein: CASSLGGGSDEQYF.

The genes are TRBV2 and TRBJ2-7, with TRBD1 matching over 8 bases. The junction had 9 bases not matched to a gene; V was cut back by 4 bases and J by 7 bases. This CDR3 region has 14 residues. CDR1 and CDR2 (germline): SNHLY, FYNNEI. CDR3 amino acids: CASSVAGGLGEQYF. The CDR3 coding sequence is TGTGCCAGCAGTGTGGCAGGGGGCTTAGGGGAGCAGTACTTC.

The chain recombines TRBV12-3 or TRBV12-4 with TRBJ2-1; a weak D match, TRBD1 (6 bases). The ends were cut back, 7 bases at V and 9 bases at J, with 16 bases in the middle. The CDR3 runs to 13 residues. The CDR3 region is CASTYPQGIEQFF. CDR3 in DNA: TGTGCCAGCACCTATCCACAGGGTATTGAGCAGTTCTTC.

V gene TRBV28 combines with J gene TRBJ2-4; maybe TRBD1 (6 bases). This CDR3 is 15 amino acids long. V was shortened by 2 bases and J by 2 bases, with 10 bases between the two germline ends. Germline CDR1 MDHEN, CDR2 SYDVKM. CDR3 in amino acids: CASSLRGGSKNIQYF. DNA of the CDR3: TGTGCCAGCAGTTTAAGAGGGGGTTCCAAAAACATTCAGTACTTC.